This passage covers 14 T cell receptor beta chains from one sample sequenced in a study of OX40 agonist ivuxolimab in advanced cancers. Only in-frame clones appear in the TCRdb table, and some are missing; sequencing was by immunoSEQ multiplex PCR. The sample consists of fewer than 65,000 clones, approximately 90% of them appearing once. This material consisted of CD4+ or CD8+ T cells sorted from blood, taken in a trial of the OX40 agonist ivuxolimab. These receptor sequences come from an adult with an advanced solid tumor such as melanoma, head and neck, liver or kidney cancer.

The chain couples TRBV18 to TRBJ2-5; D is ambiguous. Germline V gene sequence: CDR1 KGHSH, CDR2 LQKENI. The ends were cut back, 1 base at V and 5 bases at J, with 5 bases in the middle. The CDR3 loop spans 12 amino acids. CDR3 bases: TGTGCCAGCTCACCACTGGGGGAGACCCAGTACTTC. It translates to CASSPLGETQYF.

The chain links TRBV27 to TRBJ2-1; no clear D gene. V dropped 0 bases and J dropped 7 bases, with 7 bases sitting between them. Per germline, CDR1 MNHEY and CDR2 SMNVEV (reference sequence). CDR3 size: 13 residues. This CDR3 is CASSLSGQNEQFF. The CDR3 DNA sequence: TGTGCCAGCAGTTTATCCGGGCAAAATGAGCAGTTCTTC.

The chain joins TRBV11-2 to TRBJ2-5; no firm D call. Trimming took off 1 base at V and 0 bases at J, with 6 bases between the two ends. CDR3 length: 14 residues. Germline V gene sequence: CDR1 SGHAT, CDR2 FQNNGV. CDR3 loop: CASSLGGYQETQYF. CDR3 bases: TGTGCCAGCAGCTTAGGGGGATACCAAGAGACCCAGTACTTC. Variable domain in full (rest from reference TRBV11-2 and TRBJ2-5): EAGVAQSPRYKIIEKRQSVAFWCNPISGHATLYWYQQILGQGPKLLIQFQNNGVVDDSQLPKDRFSAERLKGVDSTLKIQPAKLEDSAVYLCASSLGGYQETQYFGPGTRLLVL.

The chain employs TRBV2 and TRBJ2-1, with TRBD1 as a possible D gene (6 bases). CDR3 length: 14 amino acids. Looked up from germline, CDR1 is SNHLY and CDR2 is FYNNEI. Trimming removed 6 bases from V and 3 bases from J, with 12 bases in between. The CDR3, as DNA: TGTGCCAGCAGGTCGGGACAAAGCTACAATGAGCAGTTCTTC. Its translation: CASRSGQSYNEQFF.

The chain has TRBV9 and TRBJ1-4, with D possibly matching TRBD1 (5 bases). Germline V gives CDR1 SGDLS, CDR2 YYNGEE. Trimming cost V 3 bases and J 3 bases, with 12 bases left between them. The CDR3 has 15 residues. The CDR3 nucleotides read TGTGCCAGCAGCGCGAGCGGGGGATCTAATGAAAAACTGTTTTTT. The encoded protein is CASSASGGSNEKLFF.

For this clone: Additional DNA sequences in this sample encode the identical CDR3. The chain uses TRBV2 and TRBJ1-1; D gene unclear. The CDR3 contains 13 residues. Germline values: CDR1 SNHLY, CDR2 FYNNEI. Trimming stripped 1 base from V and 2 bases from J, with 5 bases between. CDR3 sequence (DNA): TGTGCCAGCAGTGAAGAGGTAAACACTGAAGCTTTCTTT. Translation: CASSEEVNTEAFF.

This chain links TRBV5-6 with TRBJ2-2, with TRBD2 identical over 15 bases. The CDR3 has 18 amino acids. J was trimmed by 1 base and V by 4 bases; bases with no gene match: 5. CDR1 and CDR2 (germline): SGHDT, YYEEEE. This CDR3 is CASSPGLAGGLNTGELFF. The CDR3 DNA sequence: TGTGCCAGCAGCCCGGGACTAGCGGGAGGCTTGAACACCGGGGAGCTGTTTTTT.

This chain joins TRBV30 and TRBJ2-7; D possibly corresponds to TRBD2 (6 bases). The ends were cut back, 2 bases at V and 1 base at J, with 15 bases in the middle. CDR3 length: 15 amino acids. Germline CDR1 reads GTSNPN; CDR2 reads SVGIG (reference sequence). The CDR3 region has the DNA TGTGCCTGGAGTTCCCTTGGGCGGGGTTCCTACGAGCAGTACTTC. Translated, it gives CAWSSLGRGSYEQYF.

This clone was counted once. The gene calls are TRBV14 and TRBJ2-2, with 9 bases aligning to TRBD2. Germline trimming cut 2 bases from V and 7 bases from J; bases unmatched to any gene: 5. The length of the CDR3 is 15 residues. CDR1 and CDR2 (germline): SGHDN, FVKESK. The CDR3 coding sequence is TGTGCCAGCAGCCAACGGCGGGAGGGAAACGGGGAGCTGTTTTTT. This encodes CASSQRREGNGELFF.

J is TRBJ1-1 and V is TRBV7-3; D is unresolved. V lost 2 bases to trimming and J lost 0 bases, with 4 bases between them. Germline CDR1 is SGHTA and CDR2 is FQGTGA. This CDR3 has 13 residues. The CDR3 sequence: CASSLGMNTEAFF. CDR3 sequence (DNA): TGTGCCAGCAGCTTAGGTATGAACACTGAAGCTTTCTTT.

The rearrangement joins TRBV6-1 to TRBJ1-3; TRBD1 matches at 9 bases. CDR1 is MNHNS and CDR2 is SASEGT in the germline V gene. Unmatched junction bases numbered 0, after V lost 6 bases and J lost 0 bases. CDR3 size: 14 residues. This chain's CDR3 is CASRTGGSGNTIYF. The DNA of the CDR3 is TGTGCCAGCAGGACAGGGGGCTCTGGAAACACCATATATTTT.

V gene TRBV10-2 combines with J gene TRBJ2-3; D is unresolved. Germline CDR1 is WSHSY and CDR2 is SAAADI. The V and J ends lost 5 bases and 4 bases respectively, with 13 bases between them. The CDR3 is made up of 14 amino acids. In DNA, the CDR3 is TGCGCCAGCAGTTCCTCCTCAGGCGCAGATACGCAGTATTTT. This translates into CASSSSSGADTQYF.

The DNA of the CDR3 is TGTGCCAGTAGTGGGGGGGACAGCCTTAATGAAAAACTGTTTTTT. Translating gives CASSGGDSLNEKLFF. The chain carries TRBV19 and TRBJ1-4; 7 bases align to TRBD1. Germline loops: CDR1 LNHDA, CDR2 SQIVND (reference sequence). The V segment lost 5 bases and the J segment 4 bases; nucleotides outside the gene matches: 7. There are 15 residues in the CDR3.

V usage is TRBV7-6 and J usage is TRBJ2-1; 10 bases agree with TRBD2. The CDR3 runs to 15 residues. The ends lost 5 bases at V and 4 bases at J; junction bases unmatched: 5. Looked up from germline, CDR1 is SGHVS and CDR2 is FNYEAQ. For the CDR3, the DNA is TGTGCCAGCAGCCCTACTAGCGGGGCTTACAATGAGCAGTTCTTC. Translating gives CASSPTSGAYNEQFF. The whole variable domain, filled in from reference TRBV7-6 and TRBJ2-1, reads GAGVSQSPRYKVTKRGQDVALRCDPISGHVSLYWYRQALGQGPEFLTYFNYEAQQDKSGLPNDRFSAERPEGSISTLTIQRTEQRDSAMYRCASSPTSGAYNEQFFGPGTRLTVL.